Below, one T cell receptor (beta chain) is given with its context. Germline V gene lookup returns CDR1 SGHDT and CDR2 YYEEEE. Trimming stripped 2 bases from V and 3 bases from J, with 9 bases between. CDR3 size: 13 residues. Using immunoSEQ multiplex PCR, the repertoire was profiled, and TCRdb retains in-frame clones only, with some absent. This sample has around 82,000 clones, with 87% found just once. This entry is derived from a study of control samples from healthy donors and cancer patients. Sequencing was done on a sample of blood. This clonotype was sampled from a man aged 50-59 years in good health. V usage is TRBV5-6 and J usage is TRBJ2-7, with unresolved D. CDR3 nucleotide sequence: TGTGCCAGCAGCTTTGGGAAGAGCTACGAGCAGTACTTC. Amino acids: CASSFGKSYEQYF.